Presented here are 7 T cell receptor beta chains from one specimen sequenced in a study of T-cell memory formation after mild COVID-19. A single record per CDR3 protein comes from TCRdb applying MiXCR to the 5' RACE reads. The sample lists more than 150,000 distinct CDR3 sequences; around a sixth were seen once. The sequenced material came from PBMCs or a T cell subset sorted from them (not recorded which). These receptors all stem from a man aged 18 to 30 who had mild COVID-19 (a few samples of this study predate the infection). Cell type and time point are not known.

This clonotype has only one observation. The chain uses TRBV9 and TRBJ1-2; D uncertain. CDR1 SGDLS and CDR2 YYNGEE come from the germline V gene. The CDR3 is 13 amino acids. Trimming left V 2 bases short and J 8 bases short, with 13 bases between. The CDR3 loop is CASSVGPLGGYTF. CDR3 sequence (DNA): TGTGCCAGCAGCGTTGGGCCCCTGGGGGGCTACACCTTC.

This chain connects TRBV4-1 to TRBJ2-3; 8 nucleotides align to TRBD2. This CDR3 spans 15 amino acids. The V segment lost 1 base and the J segment 1 base; nucleotides outside the gene matches: 1. Germline CDR1 MGHRA, CDR2 YSYEKL. CDR3 sequence reads: CASSQAGGGTDTQYF. The CDR3, as DNA: TGCGCCAGCAGCCAAGCGGGGGGGGGCACAGATACGCAGTATTTT.

This clonotype has at least ten counts. The chain couples TRBV7-2 to TRBJ2-4; 8 bases agree with TRBD1. After removal of 5 bases from V and 8 bases from J, the junction contained 8 bases not matched to a gene. The CDR3 loop spans 14 amino acids. Germline CDR1 is SGHTA and CDR2 is FQGNSA. This CDR3 is CASSGDRGRHIQYF. The CDR3 nucleotides read TGTGCCAGCAGCGGCGACAGGGGAAGACACATTCAGTACTTC.

This clonotype was seen many times. The CDR3 DNA is TGTGCCAGCAGCCTTCTGACAGGGGCACTGGGAGATACGCAGTATTTT. Translated: CASSLLTGALGDTQYF. The rearrangement uses TRBV5-6 and TRBJ2-3; 8 bases fit TRBD1. The CDR3 is made up of 16 amino acids. Germline V CDR1 and CDR2: SGHDT, YYEEEE. The V gene end was trimmed by 4 bases and the J gene end by 5 bases; junction bases not matched to a gene: 12.

In its sample, this clonotype was seen many times. This chain links TRBV5-1 with TRBJ2-3, with 7 nucleotides matching TRBD2. CDR1 SGHRS and CDR2 YFSETQ come from the germline V gene. V was pared by 0 bases and J by 1 base, with 2 bases of the junction left unmatched. CDR3 size: 15 residues. The CDR3 coding sequence is TGCGCCAGCAGCTTGGGTCGGGGGGGCACAGATACGCAGTATTTT. It yields the protein CASSLGRGGTDTQYF.

CDR3 DNA sequence: TGTGCCACCAGCAGAGATCGGCACACAGATACGCAGTATTTT. Translated: CATSRDRHTDTQYF. The chain has TRBV15 and TRBJ2-3; D unclear. In germline, CDR1 is LNHNV, CDR2 YYDKDF (reference sequence). CDR3 size: 14 residues. V was clipped by 0 bases and J by 2 bases, with 6 bases between them. The complete variable domain, with remaining parts taken from reference TRBV15 and TRBJ2-3, reads DAMVIQNPRYQVTQFGKPVTLSCSQTLNHNVMYWYQQKSSQAPKLLFHYYDKDFNNEADTPDNFQSRRPNTSFCFLDIRSPGLGDTAMYLCATSRDRHTDTQYFGPGTRLTVL.

This clonotype was counted between two and nine times. The J gene is TRBJ1-3, the V gene TRBV4-3, with a tentative D call TRBD1 (5 bases). Trimming stripped 0 bases from V and 3 bases from J, with 15 bases between. The CDR3 has 17 amino acids. Germline V lookup: CDR1 LGHNA, CDR2 YSLEER. CDR3 amino acids: CASSQDTRQLFGNTIYF. In nucleotides, the CDR3 is TGCGCCAGCAGCCAAGACACCCGACAGTTATTTGGAAACACCATATATTTT.